This TCR beta chain was found in a study of blood T cell repertoires in COVID-19. There are 16 residues in the CDR3. From germline, CDR1 is MNHEY and CDR2 SMNVEV (reference sequence). Unmatched junction bases numbered 19, after V lost 10 bases and J lost 5 bases. Repertoires were generated with immunoSEQ multiplex PCR, while TCRdb's copy carries only in-frame clones and drops some. The sample consists of some 250,000 clones, about 85% of them appearing once. The sequencing sample was made of peripheral blood. V and J are TRBV27 and TRBJ2-5, with 7 nucleotides matching TRBD2. The clonotype originates from an elderly woman with acute or convalescent COVID-19. The CDR3 spells CAIPNGGGKSQETQYF. CDR3 nucleotide sequence: TGTGCCATTCCTAACGGCGGGGGAAAAAGTCAGGAGACCCAGTACTTC.